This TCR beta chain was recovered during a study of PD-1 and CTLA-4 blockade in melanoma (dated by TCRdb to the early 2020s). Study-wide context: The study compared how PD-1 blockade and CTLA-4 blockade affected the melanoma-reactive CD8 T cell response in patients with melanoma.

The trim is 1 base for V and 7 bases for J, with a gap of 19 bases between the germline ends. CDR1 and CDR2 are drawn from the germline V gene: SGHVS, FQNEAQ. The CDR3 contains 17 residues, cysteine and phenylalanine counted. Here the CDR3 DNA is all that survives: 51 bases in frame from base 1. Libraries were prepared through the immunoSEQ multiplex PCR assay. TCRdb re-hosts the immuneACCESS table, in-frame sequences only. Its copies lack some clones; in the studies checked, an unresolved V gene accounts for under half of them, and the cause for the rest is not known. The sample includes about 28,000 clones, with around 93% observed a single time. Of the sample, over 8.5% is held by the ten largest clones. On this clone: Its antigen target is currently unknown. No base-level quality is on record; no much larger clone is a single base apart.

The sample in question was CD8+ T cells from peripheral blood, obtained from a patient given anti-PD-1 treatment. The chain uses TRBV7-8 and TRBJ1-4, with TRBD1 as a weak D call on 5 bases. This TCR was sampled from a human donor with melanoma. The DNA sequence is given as TGTGCCAGCAGCTTAGGCTTTCAGGGAAGTTTGAGTGAAAAACTGTTTTTT. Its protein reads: CASSLGFQGSLSEKLFF.